This T cell receptor (beta chain) is drawn from a study of T-cell reconstitution after alpha-beta-depleted transplantation in children. Unique molecular identifiers were incorporated during preparation of the TCRbeta library. MiXCR, run by TCRdb on the PCR reads, gives a single entry per CDR3 protein. Altogether 500,000 to 750,000 distinct CDR3 sequences are present, 10% to 15% being singletons, with the ten largest covering 2.2%. The CDR3 consists of 14 residues. V was clipped by 5 bases and J by 2 bases, with 16 bases between them. Germline V CDR1 and CDR2: SQVTM, ANQGSEA. The V call is TRBV29-1, the J call TRBJ2-7, with D possibly matching TRBD1 (5 bases). The sequencing used PBMCs, mostly from graft donor cells, collected 360 days after TCRalphabeta/CD19-depleted stem cell transplant. This sequence originates from a male patient younger than 18 who had a stem cell transplant for acute myeloid leukemia, so the T cells may come from the graft donor. The CDR3 region is CSVRRGATTYEQYF. CDR3 DNA: TGCAGCGTTCGAAGGGGCGCCACAACCTACGAGCAGTACTTC.